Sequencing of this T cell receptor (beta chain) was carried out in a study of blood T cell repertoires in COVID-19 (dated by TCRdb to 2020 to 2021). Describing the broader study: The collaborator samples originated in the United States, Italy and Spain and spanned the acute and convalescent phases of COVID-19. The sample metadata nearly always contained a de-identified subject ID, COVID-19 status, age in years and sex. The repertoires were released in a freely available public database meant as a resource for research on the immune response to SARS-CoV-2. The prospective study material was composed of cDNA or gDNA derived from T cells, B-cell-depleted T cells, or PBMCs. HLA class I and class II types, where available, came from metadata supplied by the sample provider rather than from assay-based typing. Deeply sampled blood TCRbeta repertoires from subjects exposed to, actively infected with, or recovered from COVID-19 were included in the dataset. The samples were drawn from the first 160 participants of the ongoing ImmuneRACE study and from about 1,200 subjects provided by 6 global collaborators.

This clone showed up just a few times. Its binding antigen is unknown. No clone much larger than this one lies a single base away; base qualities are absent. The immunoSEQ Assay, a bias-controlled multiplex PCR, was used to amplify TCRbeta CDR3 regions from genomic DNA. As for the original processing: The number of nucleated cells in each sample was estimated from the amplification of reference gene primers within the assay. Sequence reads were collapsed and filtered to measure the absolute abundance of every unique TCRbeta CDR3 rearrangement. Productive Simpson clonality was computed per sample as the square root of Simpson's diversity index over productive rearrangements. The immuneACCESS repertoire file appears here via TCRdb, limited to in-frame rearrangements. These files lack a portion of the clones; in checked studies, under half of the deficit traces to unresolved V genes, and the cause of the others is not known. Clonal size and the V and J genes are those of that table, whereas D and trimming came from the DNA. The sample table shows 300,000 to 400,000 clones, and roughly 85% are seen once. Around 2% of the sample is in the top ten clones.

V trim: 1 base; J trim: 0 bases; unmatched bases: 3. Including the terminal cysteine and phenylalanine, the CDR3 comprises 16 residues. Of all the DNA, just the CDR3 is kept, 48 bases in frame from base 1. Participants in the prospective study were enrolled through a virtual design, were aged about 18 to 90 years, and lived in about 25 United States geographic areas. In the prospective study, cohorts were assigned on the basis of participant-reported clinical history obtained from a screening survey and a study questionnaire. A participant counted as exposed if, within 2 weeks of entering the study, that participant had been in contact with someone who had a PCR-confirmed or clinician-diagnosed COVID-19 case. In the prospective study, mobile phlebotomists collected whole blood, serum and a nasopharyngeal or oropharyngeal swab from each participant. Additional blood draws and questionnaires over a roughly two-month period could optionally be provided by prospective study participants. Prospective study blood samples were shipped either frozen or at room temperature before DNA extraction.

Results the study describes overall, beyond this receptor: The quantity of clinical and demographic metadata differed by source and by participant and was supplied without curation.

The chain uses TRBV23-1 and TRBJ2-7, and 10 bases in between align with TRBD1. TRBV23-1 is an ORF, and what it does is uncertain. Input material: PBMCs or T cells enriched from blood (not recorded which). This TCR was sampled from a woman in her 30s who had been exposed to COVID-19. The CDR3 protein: CASSQLGTGDSYEQYF. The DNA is TGCGCCAGCAGTCAATTGGGGACAGGGGACTCCTACGAGCAGTACTTC.